The 14 T cell receptor beta chains reported below all come from one sample, sequenced in a study of identical twins. TCRdb re-analysed the 5' RACE reads in MiXCR, keeping a single row per CDR3 protein. The sample lists under 400,000 distinct CDR3 sequences, approximately 8.7% occurring once. The sample consisted of naive T cells sorted from blood. These receptors originate from a woman between 45 and 60 years old in good health.

This clonotype was seen more than once but under ten times. V is TRBV24-1 and J is TRBJ2-1; 9 bases fit TRBD2. The CDR3 loop spans 16 amino acids. After removal of 0 bases from V and 7 bases from J, the junction contained 6 bases not matched to a gene. Germline loops: CDR1 KGHDR, CDR2 SFDVKD. As DNA, the CDR3 is TGTGCCACCAGTGATTTGGGCGGGAGGGCGGAGAATGAGCAGTTCTTC. Protein product: CATSDLGGRAENEQFF.

In its sample, this clonotype was seen a few times. V and J are TRBV7-3 and TRBJ2-1, with a weak D call TRBD2 (5 bases). Germline CDR1 reads SGHTA; CDR2 reads FQGTGA. This CDR3 is 17 amino acids long. V dropped 2 bases and J dropped 3 bases, with 17 bases sitting between them. DNA for the CDR3: TGTGCCAGCAGCTTAGCAGCCACTAGGCCAGACTACAATGAGCAGTTCTTC. It codes for CASSLAATRPDYNEQFF. Based on the CDR3 plus reference TRBV7-3 and TRBJ2-1, the full variable domain is GAGVSQTPSNKVTEKGKYVELRCDPISGHTALYWYRQSLGQGPEFLIYFQGTGAADDSGLPNDRFFAVRPEGSVSTLKIQRTERGDSAVYLCASSLAATRPDYNEQFFGPGTRLTVL.

This clonotype was seen repeatedly, ten times or more. One end of the junction fails to match germline, which may point to a read error. The rearrangement joins TRBV5-1 to TRBJ1-5, with D unclear. From germline, CDR1 is SGHRS and CDR2 YFSETQ. CDR3 length equals 13 residues. The CDR3 loop is CASSLDSNQPQHF. In DNA form, the CDR3 reads TGTGCCAGCAGCTTAGATAGCAATCAGCCCCAGCATTTT. The full variable domain, completed using reference TRBV5-1 and TRBJ1-5, is KAGVTQTPRYLIKTRGQQVTLSCSPISGHRSVSWYQQTPGQGLQFLFEYFSETQRNKGNFPGRFSGRQFSNSRSEMNVSTLELGDSALYLCASSLDSNQPQHFGDGTRLSIL.

This clonotype was counted many times. The chain carries TRBV20-1 and TRBJ2-1; 9 bases agree with TRBD2. CDR1 and CDR2 (germline): DFQATT, SNEGSKA (reference sequence). The CDR3 runs 15 residues. V was pared by 6 bases and J by 1 base, with 7 bases of the junction left unmatched. CDR3 amino acids: CSAIVLAGSYNEQFF. The DNA for the CDR3 is TGCAGTGCAATCGTACTAGCGGGTTCCTACAATGAGCAGTTCTTC.

This clonotype was counted between two and nine times. This sequence joins TRBV7-9 and TRBJ2-7; 14 bases are shared with TRBD2. From germline, CDR1 is SEHNR and CDR2 FQNEAQ (reference sequence). This CDR3 has 17 residues. CDR3 nucleotides: TGTGCATCCAGGACGGGACTAGCGGGAGATTTGTCCTACGAGCAGTACTTC. The encoded protein is CASRTGLAGDLSYEQYF.

V is TRBV20-1 and J is TRBJ2-7, with D possibly being TRBD1 or TRBD2 (5 bases each). CDR3 size: 14 residues. V was cut by 6 bases and J by 0 bases, with 15 bases left in between. Germline loops: CDR1 DFQATT, CDR2 SNEGSKA (reference sequence). As DNA, the CDR3 is TGCAGTGCAACCGGGGCCTCAAGCTCCTACGAGCAGTACTTC. Translated, it gives CSATGASSSYEQYF.

The sample holds many counts of this clonotype. The rearrangement links TRBV14 to TRBJ2-7, with D possibly being TRBD1 (5 bases). Trimming took off 0 bases at V and 7 bases at J, with 19 bases between the two ends. Germline V gene sequence: CDR1 SGHDN, CDR2 FVKESK. The CDR3 consists of 16 residues. The CDR3 reads CASSQDLWGSLREQYF. In DNA form, the CDR3 reads TGTGCCAGCAGCCAAGATCTGTGGGGCAGCCTTAGAGAGCAGTACTTC.

This clonotype was seen ten or more times. The V gene is TRBV6-6, the J gene TRBJ1-2; D remains ambiguous. Trimming removed 6 bases from V and 2 bases from J, with 13 bases in between. The CDR3 sequence is 14 residues long. Germline V gives CDR1 MNHNY, CDR2 SVGAGI (reference sequence). CDR3 sequence reads: CASRHVDGNYGYTF. DNA for the CDR3: TGTGCCAGCAGACACGTAGACGGGAACTATGGCTACACCTTC.

This clonotype was detected many times. This chain links TRBV2 with TRBJ2-3; the D gene is possibly TRBD2 (6 bases). V lost 2 bases and J lost 0, with 21 bases in between. Per germline, CDR1 SNHLY and CDR2 FYNNEI. CDR3 size: 19 residues. CDR3: CASSEPRIGIADSTDTQYF. Written as DNA, the CDR3 is TGTGCCAGCAGTGAACCTCGAATTGGCATAGCGGATAGCACAGATACGCAGTATTTT.

The gene calls are TRBV6-4 and TRBJ2-1; D may match TRBD1 or TRBD2 (5 bases each). The CDR3 totals 13 residues. From germline, CDR1 is MRHNA and CDR2 SNTAGT. V gave up 3 bases and J gave up 8 bases, with 11 bases separating them. The CDR3 sequence is CASSDGGSDEQFF. CDR3 sequence (DNA): TGTGCCAGCAGTGATGGGGGAAGCGATGAGCAGTTCTTC.

The chain combines TRBV5-1 with TRBJ2-3; weak D call: TRBD2 (6 bases). There are 13 residues in the CDR3. V lost 10 bases and J 2 bases, leaving 14 bases between the germline ends. The V gene's germline CDR1 is SGHRS and CDR2 YFSETQ. The CDR3 DNA sequence: TGCGCCTCGGGGGACCGGCCCACAGATACGCAGTATTTT. The encoded protein is CASGDRPTDTQYF. Filled out from reference TRBV5-1 and TRBJ2-3, the complete variable domain reads KAGVTQTPRYLIKTRGQQVTLSCSPISGHRSVSWYQQTPGQGLQFLFEYFSETQRNKGNFPGRFSGRQFSNSRSEMNVSTLELGDSALYLCASGDRPTDTQYFGPGTRLTVL.

This clonotype was picked up many times. The V call is TRBV3-1, the J call TRBJ2-1; D may be TRBD2 (5 bases). Germline CDR1 is LGHDT and CDR2 is YNNKEL (reference sequence). Trimming removed 5 bases at V and 1 base at J, with 18 bases between. This CDR3 spans 17 amino acids. CDR3 amino acids: CASSKNAGEWSYNEQFF. The CDR3 DNA reads as TGTGCCAGCAGCAAGAATGCTGGGGAGTGGTCCTACAATGAGCAGTTCTTC.

This clonotype was seen only a few times. V usage is TRBV6-5 and J usage is TRBJ2-2, with TRBD2 matching over 14 bases. Per the germline V gene, CDR1 is MNHEY and CDR2 is SVGAGI. CDR3 length: 20 amino acids. The V and J ends lost 5 bases and 3 bases, in that order; junction bases with no gene match: 14. The CDR3 loop is CASSGRTTSGRAHHTGELFF. The DNA for the CDR3 is TGTGCCAGCAGTGGAAGGACGACTAGCGGGAGGGCCCACCACACCGGGGAGCTGTTTTTT.

This clonotype came up many times. The gene calls are TRBV25-1 and TRBJ2-7; D perhaps matches TRBD1 (7 bases). CDR3 size: 14 residues. CDR1 is MGHDK and CDR2 is SYGVNS in the germline V gene. V lost 5 bases to trimming and J lost 6 bases, with 17 bases between them. The CDR3 loop is CASSKEGALLEQYF. The CDR3 DNA reads as TGTGCCAGCAGTAAGGAGGGGGCGCTTCTCGAGCAGTACTTC.